Below are 26 T cell receptor beta chains sequenced from a single sample in a study of T-cell reconstitution after alpha-beta-depleted transplantation in children. It was with unique molecular identifiers that the TCRbeta library was prepared. MiXCR, run by TCRdb on the PCR reads, gives a single entry per CDR3 protein. The sample lists 440,000 or so distinct CDR3 sequences, 43% seen once, with 27% in the top ten. The sample was PBMCs, taken before TCRalphabeta/CD19-depleted stem cell transplant. These receptors all come from a girl aged 2 to 9 with aplastic anemia, due to receive a stem cell transplant.

This clonotype has at least ten counts. CDR3 sequence reads: CASRAYGTEGTGNTIYF. The CDR3 coding sequence is TGTGCCAGCAGGGCGTACGGGACCGAGGGGACTGGAAACACCATATATTTT. The V call is TRBV7-9, the J call TRBJ1-3, with a weak D call TRBD1 (5 bases). This CDR3 contains 17 residues. Trimming removed 6 bases from V and 2 bases from J, with 20 bases in between. Germline CDR1 is SEHNR and CDR2 is FQNEAQ (reference sequence). The entire variable domain, with the rest obtained from reference TRBV7-9 and TRBJ1-3, is as follows: DTGVSQNPRHKITKRGQNVTFRCDPISEHNRLYWYRQTLGQGPEFLTYFQNEAQLEKSRLLSDRFSAERPKGSFSTLEIQRTEQGDSAMYLCASRAYGTEGTGNTIYFGEGSWLTVV.

A few counts support this clonotype. This chain joins TRBV28 and TRBJ2-1; D is ambiguous. V lost 4 bases to trimming and J lost 8 bases, with 24 bases between them. Germline V gives CDR1 MDHEN, CDR2 SYDVKM. CDR3 length equals 17 residues. The CDR3 loop is CASSSIGWANNKDEQFF. In DNA, the CDR3 is TGTGCCAGCAGTTCGATCGGCTGGGCGAATAACAAGGATGAGCAGTTCTTC.

In regard to this clonotype: A read error is possible here, since a much larger clone lies one base away. The rearrangement links TRBV28 to TRBJ2-3, with D perhaps being TRBD1 or TRBD2 (6 bases each). Germline CDR1 reads MDHEN; CDR2 reads SYDVKM. This CDR3 spans 13 amino acids. As DNA, the CDR3 is TGTGCCAGCATGCCCGGGGGCCTGGATATGCAGTATTTT. It encodes CASMPGGLDMQYF.

A few counts support this clonotype. The chain's CDR3 is CSAREGTGGEEQFF. CDR3 DNA: TGCAGTGCCCGGGAAGGGACAGGGGGCGAGGAGCAGTTCTTC. The chain has TRBV20-1 and TRBJ2-1; TRBD1 agrees at 12 bases. Germline V gene sequence: CDR1 DFQATT, CDR2 SNEGSKA (reference sequence). Trimming took 6 bases from V and 10 from J; bases not matched to a gene: 10. The CDR3 sequence is 14 residues long.

This rearrangement joins TRBV18 to TRBJ1-1, with no clear D. V was shortened by 6 bases and J by 9 bases, with 20 bases between the two germline ends. Germline-derived CDR1 and CDR2 are KGHSH and LQKENI. This CDR3 comprises 14 residues. CDR3 bases: TGTGCCAGCTCTCGACCCCTCGGGCCTGGTCAAGCTTTCTTT. It specifies CASSRPLGPGQAFF.

This clonotype was counted many times. The J gene is TRBJ2-2, the V gene TRBV7-6, with D maybe TRBD2 (5 bases). The CDR3 consists of 15 residues. Trimming cost V 2 bases and J 6 bases, with 13 bases left between them. CDR1 and CDR2 from the germline V gene are SGHVS and FNYEAQ. CDR3 sequence reads: CASSLSRLAAGELFF. CDR3 in DNA: TGTGCCAGCAGCTTATCCCGGCTAGCCGCCGGGGAGCTGTTTTTT.

The rearrangement links TRBV9 to TRBJ2-7; 9 bases match TRBD1. Germline assignment: CDR1 SGDLS and CDR2 YYNGEE. With V trimmed by 3 bases and J by 2 bases, 3 bases remained unmatched. The CDR3 has 14 residues. CDR3 loop: CASSARDRAYEQYF. The CDR3, as DNA: TGTGCCAGCAGCGCCAGGGACAGGGCCTACGAGCAGTACTTC.

This clonotype was counted a few times. The chain is built from TRBV5-1 and TRBJ1-1; D may be TRBD1 (5 bases). Germline V CDR1 and CDR2: SGHRS, YFSETQ. The CDR3 loop spans 14 amino acids. V dropped 0 bases and J dropped 6 bases, with 12 bases sitting between them. The CDR3 DNA is TGCGCCAGCAGCTTGGACGTGGCGGGGGCTGAAGCTTTCTTT. Encoded protein: CASSLDVAGAEAFF. The entire variable domain, with the rest obtained from reference TRBV5-1 and TRBJ1-1, is as follows: KAGVTQTPRYLIKTRGQQVTLSCSPISGHRSVSWYQQTPGQGLQFLFEYFSETQRNKGNFPGRFSGRQFSNSRSEMNVSTLELGDSALYLCASSLDVAGAEAFFGQGTRLTVV.

The chain recombines TRBV4-1 with TRBJ1-1, with D maybe TRBD1 (5 bases). This CDR3 has 19 amino acids. Germline CDR1 is MGHRA and CDR2 is YSYEKL. V lost 4 bases and J 0 bases, leaving 24 bases between the germline ends. The CDR3, as DNA: TGCGCCAGCAGCCCACGTGTCTTTTTCCGGGACGGGATGAACACTGAAGCTTTCTTT. Protein: CASSPRVFFRDGMNTEAFF.

The CDR3 DNA reads as TGTGCCAGAAGAAGACGGCGGGAGGGCCGGGATGAGCAGTTCTTC. The encoded protein is CARRRRREGRDEQFF. V and J are TRBV7-9 and TRBJ2-1; 9 bases fit TRBD2. The germline gives CDR1 SEHNR, CDR2 FQNEAQ (reference sequence). V shed 9 bases and J 8 bases; nucleotides not matched to a gene: 14. The CDR3 totals 15 residues.

This chain links TRBV20-1 with TRBJ2-3; 8 bases fit TRBD2. This CDR3 is 14 amino acids long. V lost 4 bases to trimming and J lost 4 bases; unmatched junction nucleotides: 7. Looked up from germline, CDR1 is DFQATT and CDR2 is SNEGSKA (reference sequence). Here the CDR3 DNA reads TGCAGTGCTAATCCTCGGGAGGGCCCAGATACGCAGTATTTT. Residues: CSANPREGPDTQYF.

This clonotype was detected only a few times. The chain carries TRBV20-1 and TRBJ1-5; D might be TRBD1 (5 bases). V was trimmed by 3 bases and J by 2 bases, leaving 14 bases between them. The CDR3 has 15 residues. Per germline, CDR1 DFQATT and CDR2 SNEGSKA (reference sequence). This CDR3 is CSARGGWTGNQPQHF. CDR3 DNA sequence: TGCAGTGCTAGGGGGGGATGGACTGGCAATCAGCCCCAGCATTTT.

The chain is built from TRBV20-1 and TRBJ2-7; D is uncertain. V lost 0 bases to trimming and J lost 4 bases, with 7 bases between them. CDR1 and CDR2 (germline): DFQATT, SNEGSKA (reference sequence). This CDR3 is built from 12 residues. The CDR3 loop reads CSARDQEYEQYF. For the CDR3, the DNA is TGCAGTGCTAGAGATCAGGAGTACGAGCAGTACTTC.

V gene TRBV5-1 combines with J gene TRBJ2-1, with 13 bases lining up with TRBD2. J gave up 8 bases and V 4 bases, and 15 bases lay outside the gene matches. This CDR3 spans 18 amino acids. From germline, CDR1 is SGHRS and CDR2 YFSETQ. The DNA of the CDR3 is TGCGCCAGCAGCCCCGGACTAGCGGGAGCACTAACAATCGATGAGCAGTTCTTC. Encoded protein: CASSPGLAGALTIDEQFF.

This clonotype was observed at least ten times. The genes are TRBV20-1 and TRBJ2-7, with a weak D call TRBD1 (5 bases). The length of the CDR3 is 14 residues. Trimming shortened V by 6 bases and J by 2 bases, and 17 bases separated the two germline ends. The V gene's germline CDR1 is DFQATT and CDR2 SNEGSKA (reference sequence). The CDR3 protein is CSARIQGLPYEQYF. Written as DNA, the CDR3 is TGCAGTGCCCGCATCCAGGGCCTGCCCTACGAGCAGTACTTC.

This clonotype has at least ten counts. The chain uses TRBV10-3 and TRBJ2-6; D possibly corresponds to TRBD1 (5 bases). This CDR3 is built from 16 residues. Trimming shortened V by 0 bases and J by 4 bases, and 10 bases separated the two germline ends. Germline CDR1 is ENHRY and CDR2 is SYGVKD. CDR3 DNA sequence: TGTGCCATCAGTGAGTCACAGGTGTCAGGGGCCAACGTCCTGACTTTC. This sequence encodes CAISESQVSGANVLTF.

The rearrangement joins TRBV29-1 to TRBJ1-5; D gene ambiguous. The germline V and J ends were trimmed by 4 bases and 6 bases, with 10 bases remaining between them. Germline values: CDR1 SQVTM, CDR2 ANQGSEA. The CDR3 spans 12 residues. CDR3 in DNA: TGCAGCGTTGGCCTAGATGGTCAGCCCCAGCATTTT. Translation: CSVGLDGQPQHF.

This clonotype was detected many times. The V gene is TRBV20-1, the J gene TRBJ1-6; TRBD1 might be the D (5 bases). V lost 0 bases and J lost 4, with 10 bases in between. CDR3 length: 15 amino acids. Looked up from germline, CDR1 is DFQATT and CDR2 is SNEGSKA (reference sequence). CDR3 sequence: CSARDATAYNSPLHF. CDR3 in DNA: TGCAGTGCTAGAGACGCGACAGCTTATAATTCACCCCTCCACTTT.

This clonotype was detected many times. The genes are TRBV6-1 and TRBJ2-3, with 7 bases aligning to TRBD2. The CDR3 has 15 residues. CDR1 is MNHNS, CDR2 SASEGT, per germline. V lost 6 bases, J lost 2 bases, and 8 bases stayed unmatched. The CDR3 DNA reads TGTGCCAGCAGAGTCTGGGGGGGGAACACAGATACGCAGTATTTT. It yields the protein CASRVWGGNTDTQYF.

This clonotype was found a few times. This chain links TRBV7-2 with TRBJ2-1, with 9 positions matching TRBD2. Trimming at V came to 1 base and at J to 10 bases, leaving 2 bases not matched to a gene. Germline lookup yields CDR1 SGHTA and CDR2 FQGNSA. This CDR3 contains 13 residues. This CDR3 is CASSLVTSGEQFF. Here the CDR3 DNA reads TGTGCCAGCAGCTTAGTTACTAGCGGGGAGCAGTTCTTC.

The chain links TRBV18 to TRBJ2-5; no definite D call. The germline V gene encodes CDR1 KGHSH and CDR2 LQKENI. Trimming stripped 5 bases from V and 6 bases from J, with 7 bases between. The CDR3 sequence is 11 residues long. CDR3 in DNA: TGTGCCAGCTCAGAGGTAAAGACCCAGTACTTC. This translates into CASSEVKTQYF.

A few counts support this clonotype. The chain has TRBV3-1 and TRBJ1-2, with D unclear. In germline, CDR1 is LGHDT, CDR2 YNNKEL (reference sequence). V lost 1 base and J lost 8, with 11 bases in between. The CDR3 is 13 amino acids. CDR3 sequence (DNA): TGTGCCAGCAGCCAAGTGGGTTCGAGCGGCTACACCTTC. Translated, it gives CASSQVGSSGYTF.

CDR3 protein: CAISERGLGTEAFF. The CDR3 bases are TGTGCCATCAGTGAGCGAGGACTAGGGACTGAAGCTTTCTTT. This rearrangement joins TRBV10-3 to TRBJ1-1; D is uncertain. The CDR3 sequence is 14 residues long. The germline V gene has CDR1 ENHRY and CDR2 SYGVKD. Trimming removed 2 bases from V and 5 bases from J, with 12 bases in between.

This clonotype has ten or more counts. The V call is TRBV5-6, the J call TRBJ2-7; 7 positions agree with TRBD1. Trimming took 9 bases from V and 0 from J; bases not matched to a gene: 9. This CDR3 region has 14 residues. From germline, CDR1 is SGHDT and CDR2 YYEEEE. CDR3: CATMTGPGSYEQYF. The CDR3 bases are TGTGCCACCATGACAGGGCCCGGCTCCTACGAGCAGTACTTC.

This clonotype was seen a handful of times. This chain connects TRBV5-1 to TRBJ1-1; D perhaps matches TRBD1 (6 bases). V was pared by 6 bases and J by 5 bases, with 14 bases between. Germline CDR1 and CDR2: SGHRS and YFSETQ. CDR3 length: 13 amino acids. The CDR3 DNA reads as TGCGCCAGCAATGAACAGGGCGTAACTGAAGCTTTCTTT. Translation: CASNEQGVTEAFF.

This chain uses TRBV30 with TRBJ2-3; no clear D. The CDR3 is 11 residues long. The germline V gene encodes CDR1 GTSNPN and CDR2 SVGIG (reference sequence). The V end was cut by 1 base, the J end by 7 bases, with 6 bases between. The CDR3 protein is CAWSAVNTQYF. The CDR3 bases are TGTGCCTGGAGTGCAGTAAATACGCAGTATTTT.